This entry is about one TCR beta chain. Genomic DNA template from tumor biopsies or peripheral blood, 616 ng to 6,004 ng input. This sample stems from a study of T cells in tumors after PD-1 blockade. Study-level information: A subset received ongoing vismodegib 150 mg daily alongside anti-PD-1 therapy. Tumor samples yielded around 20-fold more depth than single-cell TCR sequencing.

Here immunoSEQ multiplex PCR was the method, and the copy in TCRdb shows in-frame clones only, minus some. This sample has approximately 3,700 clones, with 55% to 80% found just once. This TCR was sampled from a human donor with basal cell carcinoma. The sample in question was tumor tissue, obtained before anti-PD-1 treatment.

The CDR3 DNA reads as TGTGCCAGCACCGGGCCTCCGGAGGAAAAACTGTTTTTT. It yields the protein CASTGPPEEKLFF. The chain combines TRBV12-3 or TRBV12-4 with TRBJ1-4; D remains ambiguous. The CDR3 covers 13 residues. V lost 7 bases, J lost 8 bases, and 14 bases lay in between.